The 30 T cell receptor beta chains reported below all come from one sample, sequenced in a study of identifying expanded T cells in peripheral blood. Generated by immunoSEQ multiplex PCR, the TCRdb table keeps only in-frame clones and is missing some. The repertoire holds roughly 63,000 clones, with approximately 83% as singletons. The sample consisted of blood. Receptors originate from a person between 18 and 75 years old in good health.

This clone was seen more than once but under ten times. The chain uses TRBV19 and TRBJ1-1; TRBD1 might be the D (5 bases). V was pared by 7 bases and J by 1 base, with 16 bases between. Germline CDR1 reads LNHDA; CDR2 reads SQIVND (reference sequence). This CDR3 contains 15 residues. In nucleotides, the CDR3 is TGTGCCAGTATCTCTTACCGGGACGGGAACACTGAAGCTTTCTTT. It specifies CASISYRDGNTEAFF.

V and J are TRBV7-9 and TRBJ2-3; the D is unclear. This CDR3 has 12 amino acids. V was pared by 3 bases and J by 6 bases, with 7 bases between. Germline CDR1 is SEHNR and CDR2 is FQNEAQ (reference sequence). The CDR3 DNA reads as TGTGCCAGCAGCTTGGTGGGGGATACGCAGTATTTT. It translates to CASSLVGDTQYF.

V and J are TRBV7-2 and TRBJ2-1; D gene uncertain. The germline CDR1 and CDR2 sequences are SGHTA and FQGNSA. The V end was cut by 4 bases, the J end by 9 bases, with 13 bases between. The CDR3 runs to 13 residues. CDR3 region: CASSSTGRSEQFF. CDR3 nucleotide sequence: TGTGCCAGCAGCTCCACCGGACGCTCTGAGCAGTTCTTC.

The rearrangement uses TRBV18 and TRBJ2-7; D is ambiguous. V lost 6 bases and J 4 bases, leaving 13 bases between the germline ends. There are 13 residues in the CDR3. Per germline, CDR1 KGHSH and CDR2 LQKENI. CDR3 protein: CASSVNYEYEQYF. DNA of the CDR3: TGTGCCAGCTCGGTCAACTATGAGTACGAGCAGTACTTC.

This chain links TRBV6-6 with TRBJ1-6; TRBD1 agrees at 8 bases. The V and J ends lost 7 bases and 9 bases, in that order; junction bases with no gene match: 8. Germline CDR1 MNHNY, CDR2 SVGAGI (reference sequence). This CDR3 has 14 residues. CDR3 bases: TGTGCCAGCAAAACCGGGACAGGAGGTTCACCCCTCCACTTT. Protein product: CASKTGTGGSPLHF.

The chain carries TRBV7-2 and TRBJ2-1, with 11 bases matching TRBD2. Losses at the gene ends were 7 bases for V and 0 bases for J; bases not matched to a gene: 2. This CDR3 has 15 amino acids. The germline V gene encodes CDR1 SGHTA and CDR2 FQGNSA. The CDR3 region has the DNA TGTGCCAGCACCACTAGCGGGAGCTCCTACAATGAGCAGTTCTTC. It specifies CASTTSGSSYNEQFF.

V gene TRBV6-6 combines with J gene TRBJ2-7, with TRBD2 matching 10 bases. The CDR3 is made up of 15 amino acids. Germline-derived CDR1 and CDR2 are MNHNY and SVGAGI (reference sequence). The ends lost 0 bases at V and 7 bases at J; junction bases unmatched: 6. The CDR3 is CASSYSLAGGGEQYF. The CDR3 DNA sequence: TGTGCCAGCAGTTACTCGTTAGCGGGAGGTGGAGAGCAGTACTTC.

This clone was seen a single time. CDR3 in amino acids: CASSEVGQGPPQHF. The CDR3 coding sequence is TGTGCCAGCAGTGAAGTGGGACAGGGTCCGCCCCAGCATTTT. The rearrangement uses TRBV2 and TRBJ1-5; TRBD1 agrees at 9 bases. The CDR3 consists of 14 residues. V trimming: 1 base; J trimming: 9 bases; junction bases outside the gene matches: 4. Germline V CDR1 and CDR2: SNHLY, FYNNEI.

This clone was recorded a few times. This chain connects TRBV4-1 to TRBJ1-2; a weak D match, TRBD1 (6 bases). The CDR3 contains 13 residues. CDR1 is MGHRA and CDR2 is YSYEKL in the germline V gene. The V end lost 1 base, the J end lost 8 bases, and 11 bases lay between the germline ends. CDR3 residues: CASSQVVGQGYTF. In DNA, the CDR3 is TGCGCCAGCAGCCAAGTCGTCGGACAGGGCTACACCTTC.

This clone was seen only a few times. CDR3 loop: CASSSGQENTEAFF. For the CDR3, the DNA is TGTGCCAGCAGCTCAGGACAGGAGAACACTGAAGCTTTCTTT. The genes are TRBV7-2 and TRBJ1-1, with 7 bases that match TRBD1. Germline CDR1 SGHTA, CDR2 FQGNSA. With V trimmed by 4 bases and J by 1 base, 3 bases remained unmatched. This CDR3 has 14 amino acids.

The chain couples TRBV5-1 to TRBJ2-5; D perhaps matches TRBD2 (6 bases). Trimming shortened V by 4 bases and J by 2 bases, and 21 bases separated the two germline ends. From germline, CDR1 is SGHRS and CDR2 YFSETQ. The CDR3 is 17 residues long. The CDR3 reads CASSNRPPGLKQETQYF. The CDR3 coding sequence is TGCGCCAGCAGCAATCGTCCACCGGGACTGAAACAAGAGACCCAGTACTTC. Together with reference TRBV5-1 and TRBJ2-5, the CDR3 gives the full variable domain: KAGVTQTPRYLIKTRGQQVTLSCSPISGHRSVSWYQQTPGQGLQFLFEYFSETQRNKGNFPGRFSGRQFSNSRSEMNVSTLELGDSALYLCASSNRPPGLKQETQYFGPGTRLLVL.

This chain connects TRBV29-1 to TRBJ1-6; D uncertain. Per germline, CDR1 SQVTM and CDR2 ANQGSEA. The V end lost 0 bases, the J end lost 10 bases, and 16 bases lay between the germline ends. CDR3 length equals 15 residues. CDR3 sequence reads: CSVEDMKRARSPLHF. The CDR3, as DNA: TGCAGCGTTGAAGATATGAAGAGGGCTCGGTCACCCCTCCACTTT.

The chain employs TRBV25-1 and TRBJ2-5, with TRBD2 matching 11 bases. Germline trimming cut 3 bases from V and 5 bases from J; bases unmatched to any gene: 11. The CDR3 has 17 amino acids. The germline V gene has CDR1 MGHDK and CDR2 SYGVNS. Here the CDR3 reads CASSDWASGGSEETQYF. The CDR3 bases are TGTGCCAGCAGTGATTGGGCTAGCGGGGGGTCCGAGGAGACCCAGTACTTC.

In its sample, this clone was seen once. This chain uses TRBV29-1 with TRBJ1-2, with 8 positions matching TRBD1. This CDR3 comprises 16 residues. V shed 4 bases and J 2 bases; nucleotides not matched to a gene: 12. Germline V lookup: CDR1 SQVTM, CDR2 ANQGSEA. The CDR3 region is CSVVSGGQGVNYGYTF. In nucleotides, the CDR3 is TGCAGCGTTGTATCGGGTGGACAGGGTGTCAACTATGGCTACACCTTC. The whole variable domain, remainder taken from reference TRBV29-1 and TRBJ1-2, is SAVISQKPSRDICQRGTSLTIQCQVDSQVTMMFWYRQQPGQSLTLIATANQGSEATYESGFVIDKFPISRPNLTFSTLTVSNMSPEDSSIYLCSVVSGGQGVNYGYTFGSGTRLTVV.

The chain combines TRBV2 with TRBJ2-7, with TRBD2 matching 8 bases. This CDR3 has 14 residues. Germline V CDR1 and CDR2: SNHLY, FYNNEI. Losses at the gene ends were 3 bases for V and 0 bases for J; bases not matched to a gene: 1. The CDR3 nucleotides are TGTGCCAGCAGTGAGCGGGAGGTCTCCTACGAGCAGTACTTC. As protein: CASSEREVSYEQYF.

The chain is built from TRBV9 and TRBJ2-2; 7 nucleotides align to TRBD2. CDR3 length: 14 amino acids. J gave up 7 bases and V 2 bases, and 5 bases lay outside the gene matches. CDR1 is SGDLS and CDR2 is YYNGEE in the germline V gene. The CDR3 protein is CASSVSSGIGELFF. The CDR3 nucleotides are TGTGCCAGCAGCGTTTCAAGCGGGATCGGGGAGCTGTTTTTT.

The CDR3: CASSSTDYGYTF. The CDR3 DNA reads TGTGCCAGCAGCTCAACAGACTATGGCTACACCTTC. This chain joins TRBV5-4 and TRBJ1-2, with D uncertain. The CDR3 sequence is 12 residues long. Looked up from germline, CDR1 is SGHNT and CDR2 is YYREEE (reference sequence). Trimming pared 3 bases from V and 3 bases from J, leaving 6 bases between. Complete variable domain (other parts from reference TRBV5-4 and TRBJ1-2): ETGVTQSPTHLIKTRGQQVTLRCSSQSGHNTVSWYQQALGQGPQFIFQYYREEENGRGNFPPRFSGLQFPNYSSELNVNALELDDSALYLCASSSTDYGYTFGSGTRLTVV.

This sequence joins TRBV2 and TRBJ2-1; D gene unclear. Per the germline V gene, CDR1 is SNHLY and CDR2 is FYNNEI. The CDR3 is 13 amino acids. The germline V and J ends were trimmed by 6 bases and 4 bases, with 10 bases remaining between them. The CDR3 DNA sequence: TGTGCCAGCAGCCCCACAGAGTACAATGAGCAGTTCTTC. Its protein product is CASSPTEYNEQFF. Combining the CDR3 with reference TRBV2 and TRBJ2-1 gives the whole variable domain EPEVTQTPSHQVTQMGQEVILRCVPISNHLYFYWYRQILGQKVEFLVSFYNNEISEKSEIFDDQFSVERPDGSNFTLKIRSTKLEDSAMYFCASSPTEYNEQFFGPGTRLTVL.

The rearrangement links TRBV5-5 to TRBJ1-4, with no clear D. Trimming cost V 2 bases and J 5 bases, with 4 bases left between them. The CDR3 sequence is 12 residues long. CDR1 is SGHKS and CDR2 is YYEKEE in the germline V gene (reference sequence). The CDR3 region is CASSFVNEKLFF. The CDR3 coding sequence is TGTGCCAGCAGCTTTGTAAATGAAAAACTGTTTTTT.

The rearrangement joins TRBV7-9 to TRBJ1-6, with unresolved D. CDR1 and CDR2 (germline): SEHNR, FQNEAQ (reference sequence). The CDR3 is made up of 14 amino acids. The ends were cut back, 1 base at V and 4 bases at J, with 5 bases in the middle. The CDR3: CASSLEQYNSPLHF. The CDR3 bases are TGTGCCAGCAGCTTAGAACAGTATAATTCACCCCTCCACTTT.

The CDR3 is CASSHRAQTGLGTEAFF. The CDR3 bases are TGTGCCAGTAGCCATAGGGCCCAGACAGGGCTGGGCACTGAAGCTTTCTTT. This chain joins TRBV19 and TRBJ1-1; 7 nucleotides match TRBD1. This CDR3 spans 17 amino acids. J gave up 4 bases and V 6 bases, and 17 bases lay outside the gene matches. CDR1 and CDR2 (germline): LNHDA, SQIVND (reference sequence).

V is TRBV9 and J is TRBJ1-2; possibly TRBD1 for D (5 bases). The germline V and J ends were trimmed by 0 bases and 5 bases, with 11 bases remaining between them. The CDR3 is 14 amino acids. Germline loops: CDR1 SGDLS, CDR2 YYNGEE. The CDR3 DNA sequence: TGTGCCAGCAGCGTAGGGGGGTCAACTTATGGCTACACCTTC. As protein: CASSVGGSTYGYTF.

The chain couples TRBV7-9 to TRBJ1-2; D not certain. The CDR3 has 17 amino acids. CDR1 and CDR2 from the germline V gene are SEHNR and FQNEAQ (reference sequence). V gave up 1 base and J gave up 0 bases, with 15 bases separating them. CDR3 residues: CASSLELPVNPNYGYTF. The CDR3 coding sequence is TGTGCCAGCAGCTTAGAACTTCCAGTCAATCCTAACTATGGCTACACCTTC.

The CDR3 is CASSPRALSGANVLTF. The CDR3 DNA reads as TGCGCCAGCAGCCCCAGGGCCCTCTCTGGGGCCAACGTCCTGACTTTC. The chain links TRBV5-1 to TRBJ2-6; possibly TRBD1 for D (5 bases). Germline CDR1 SGHRS, CDR2 YFSETQ. Trimming shortened V by 4 bases and J by 0 bases, and 11 bases separated the two germline ends. The CDR3 consists of 16 residues. Together with reference TRBV5-1 and TRBJ2-6, the CDR3 gives the full variable domain: KAGVTQTPRYLIKTRGQQVTLSCSPISGHRSVSWYQQTPGQGLQFLFEYFSETQRNKGNFPGRFSGRQFSNSRSEMNVSTLELGDSALYLCASSPRALSGANVLTFGAGSRLTVL.

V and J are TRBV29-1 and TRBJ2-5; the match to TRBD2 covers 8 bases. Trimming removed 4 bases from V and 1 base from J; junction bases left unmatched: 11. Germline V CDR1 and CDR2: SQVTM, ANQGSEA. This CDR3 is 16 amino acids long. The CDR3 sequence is CSVAGGGDRLQETQYF. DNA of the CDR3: TGCAGCGTTGCGGGAGGGGGAGACAGACTCCAAGAGACCCAGTACTTC.

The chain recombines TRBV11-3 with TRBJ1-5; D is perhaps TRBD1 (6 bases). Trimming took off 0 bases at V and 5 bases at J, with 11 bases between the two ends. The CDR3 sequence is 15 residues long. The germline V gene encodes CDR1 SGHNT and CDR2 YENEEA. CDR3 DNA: TGTGCCAGCAGCTTAGATCAGGGGCGGGATCAGCCCCAGCATTTT. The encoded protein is CASSLDQGRDQPQHF.

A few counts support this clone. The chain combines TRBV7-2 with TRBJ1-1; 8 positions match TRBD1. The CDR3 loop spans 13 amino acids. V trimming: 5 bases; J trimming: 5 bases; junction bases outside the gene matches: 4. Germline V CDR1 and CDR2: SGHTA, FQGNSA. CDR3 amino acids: CASSPTGETEAFF. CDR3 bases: TGTGCCAGCAGCCCGACAGGGGAGACTGAAGCTTTCTTT.

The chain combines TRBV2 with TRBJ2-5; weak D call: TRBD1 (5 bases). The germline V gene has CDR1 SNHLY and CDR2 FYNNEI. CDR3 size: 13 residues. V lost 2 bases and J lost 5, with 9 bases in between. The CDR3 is CASSEKGLETQYF. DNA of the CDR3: TGTGCCAGCAGTGAAAAGGGGTTGGAGACCCAGTACTTC.

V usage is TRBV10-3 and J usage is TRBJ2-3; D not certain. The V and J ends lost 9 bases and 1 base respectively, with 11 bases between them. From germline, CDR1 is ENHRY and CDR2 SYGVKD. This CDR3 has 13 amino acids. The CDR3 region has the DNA TGTGCCATTAATGAAGATGGCACAGATACGCAGTATTTT. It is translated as CAINEDGTDTQYF.

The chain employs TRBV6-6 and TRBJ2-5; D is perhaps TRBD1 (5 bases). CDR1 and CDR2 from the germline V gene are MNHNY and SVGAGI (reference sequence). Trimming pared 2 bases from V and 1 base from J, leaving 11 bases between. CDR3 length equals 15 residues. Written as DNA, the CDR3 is TGTGCCAGCAGTTACAGGGGTAGGGCCCAAGAGACCCAGTACTTC. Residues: CASSYRGRAQETQYF.